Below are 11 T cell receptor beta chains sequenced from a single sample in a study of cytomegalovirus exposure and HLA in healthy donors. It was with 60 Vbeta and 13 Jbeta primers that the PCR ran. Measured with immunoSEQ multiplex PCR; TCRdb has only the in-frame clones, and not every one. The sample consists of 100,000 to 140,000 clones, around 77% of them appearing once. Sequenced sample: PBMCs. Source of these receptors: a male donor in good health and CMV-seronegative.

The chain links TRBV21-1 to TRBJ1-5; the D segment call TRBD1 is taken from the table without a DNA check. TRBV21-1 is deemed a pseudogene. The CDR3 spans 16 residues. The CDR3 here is CASSNHIKHSNQPQHF. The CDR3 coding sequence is TGTGCCAGCAGCAATCATATCAAACATAGCAATCAGCCCCAGCATTTT.

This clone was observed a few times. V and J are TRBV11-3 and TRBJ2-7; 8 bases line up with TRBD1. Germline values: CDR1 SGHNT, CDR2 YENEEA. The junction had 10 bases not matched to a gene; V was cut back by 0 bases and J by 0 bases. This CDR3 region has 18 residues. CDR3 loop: CASSLDTGGSRSSYEQYF. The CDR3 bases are TGTGCCAGCAGCTTAGATACAGGGGGATCAAGGAGCTCCTACGAGCAGTACTTC.

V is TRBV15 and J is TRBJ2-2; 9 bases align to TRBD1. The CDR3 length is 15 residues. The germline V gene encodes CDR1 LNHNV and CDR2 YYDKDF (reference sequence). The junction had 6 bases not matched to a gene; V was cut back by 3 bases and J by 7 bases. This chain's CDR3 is CATSRGDRAGGELFF. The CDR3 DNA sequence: TGTGCCACCAGCAGGGGGGACAGGGCAGGCGGGGAGCTGTTTTTT.

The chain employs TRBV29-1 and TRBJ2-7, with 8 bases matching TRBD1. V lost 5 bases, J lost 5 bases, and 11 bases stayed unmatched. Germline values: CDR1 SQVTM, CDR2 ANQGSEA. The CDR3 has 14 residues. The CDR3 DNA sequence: TGCAGCGTTAAAAACCGGACAGGGAGTAACGAGCAGTACTTC. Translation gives CSVKNRTGSNEQYF.

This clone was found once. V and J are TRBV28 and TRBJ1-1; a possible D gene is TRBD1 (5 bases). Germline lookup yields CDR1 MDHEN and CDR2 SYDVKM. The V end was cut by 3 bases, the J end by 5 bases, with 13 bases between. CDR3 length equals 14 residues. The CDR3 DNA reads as TGTGCCAGCAGTTTGAAGGGGTTGTGGACTGAAGCTTTCTTT. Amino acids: CASSLKGLWTEAFF.

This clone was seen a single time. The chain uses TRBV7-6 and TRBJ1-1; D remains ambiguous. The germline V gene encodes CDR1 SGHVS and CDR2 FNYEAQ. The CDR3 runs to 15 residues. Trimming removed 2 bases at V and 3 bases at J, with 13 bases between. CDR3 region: CASSLSWSVDTEAFF. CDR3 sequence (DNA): TGTGCCAGCAGCTTAAGTTGGTCGGTGGACACTGAAGCTTTCTTT.

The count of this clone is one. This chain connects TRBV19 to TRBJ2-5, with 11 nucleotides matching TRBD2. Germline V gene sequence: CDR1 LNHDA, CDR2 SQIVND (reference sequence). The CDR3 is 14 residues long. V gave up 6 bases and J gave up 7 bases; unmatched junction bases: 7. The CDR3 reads CASSLLAGEGTQYF. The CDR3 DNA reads TGTGCCAGTAGCCTACTAGCGGGAGAGGGGACCCAGTACTTC.

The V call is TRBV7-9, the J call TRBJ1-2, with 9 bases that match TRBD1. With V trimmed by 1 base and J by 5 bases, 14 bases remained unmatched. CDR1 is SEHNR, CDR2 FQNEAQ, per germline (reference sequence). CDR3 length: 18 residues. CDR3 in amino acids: CASSLEGTGSVPPYGYTF. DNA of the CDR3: TGTGCCAGCAGCTTAGAGGGGACAGGGTCCGTCCCCCCTTATGGCTACACCTTC.

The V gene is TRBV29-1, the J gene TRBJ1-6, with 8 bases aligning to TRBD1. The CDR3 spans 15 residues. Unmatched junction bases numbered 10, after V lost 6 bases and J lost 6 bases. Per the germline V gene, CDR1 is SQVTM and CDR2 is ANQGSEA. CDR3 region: CSVASGTGLNSPLHF. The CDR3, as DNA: TGCAGCGTCGCCTCCGGGACAGGCCTTAATTCACCCCTCCACTTT.

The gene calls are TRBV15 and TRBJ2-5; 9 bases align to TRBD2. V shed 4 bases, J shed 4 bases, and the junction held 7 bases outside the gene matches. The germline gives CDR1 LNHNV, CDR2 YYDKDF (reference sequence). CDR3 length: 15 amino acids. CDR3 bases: TGTGCCACCAGCACTAAAGCGGGAGGCATAGAGACCCAGTACTTC. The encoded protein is CATSTKAGGIETQYF.

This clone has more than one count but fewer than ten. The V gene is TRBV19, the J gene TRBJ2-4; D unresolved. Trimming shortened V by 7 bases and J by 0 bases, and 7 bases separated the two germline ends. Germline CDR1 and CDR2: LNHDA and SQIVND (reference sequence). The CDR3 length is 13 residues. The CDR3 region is CASTTVAKNIQYF. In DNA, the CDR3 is TGTGCCAGTACGACTGTAGCCAAAAACATTCAGTACTTC.